This TCR beta chain stems from a study of technical replicates of blood from four donors. Germline V lookup: CDR1 LGHNT, CDR2 FRNRAP. The length of the CDR3 is 12 residues. Between the trimmed V and J ends, which lost 1 base and 3 bases, there was a span of 3 bases. Sequenced by immunoSEQ multiplex PCR; TCRdb stores in-frame clones only, minus some. The data contain tens of thousands of clones, roughly 90% of them seen just once; the ten biggest clones take up about 4.7%. Material: PBMCs. The V and J genes are TRBV12-5 and TRBJ2-5; D is unclear. The TCR comes from a human donor in good health. Some clones in this sample may be carry-over from other donors' samples. Written as DNA, the CDR3 is TGTGCTAGTGGTTTGGGCGAAGAGACCCAGTACTTC. Protein sequence: CASGLGEETQYF.